What follows is one T cell receptor beta chain and its context. The data were obtained in a study of blood T cell repertoires in COVID-19. The wider study: T cells, B-cell-depleted T cells, or PBMCs provided the cDNA or gDNA that served as material.

V gave up 6 bases and J gave up 2 bases, with 9 bases separating them. The CDR3 runs 13 residues. Germline V gene lookup returns CDR1 MDHEN and CDR2 SYDVKM. How the authors handled the data: Amplified reference gene primers provided the basis for estimating nucleated cell counts. Libraries were prepared by immunoSEQ multiplex PCR; TCRdb keeps only in-frame clonotypes and omits some of them. That table supplies the V and J calls and clone size; D and trimming were determined from the DNA. In the table there are some 300,000 clones, roughly 89% of which are singletons. Those enrolled in Seattle joined during active infection and were followed longitudinally afterward.

Sequencing input: peripheral blood. The chain links TRBV28 to TRBJ2-3; no reliable D call. The clonotype originates from a woman between 40 and 55 years old with COVID-19, enrolled during active disease. The CDR3, as DNA: TGTGCCAGCAGCCGCGACTTCACAGATACGCAGTATTTT. Protein product: CASSRDFTDTQYF.